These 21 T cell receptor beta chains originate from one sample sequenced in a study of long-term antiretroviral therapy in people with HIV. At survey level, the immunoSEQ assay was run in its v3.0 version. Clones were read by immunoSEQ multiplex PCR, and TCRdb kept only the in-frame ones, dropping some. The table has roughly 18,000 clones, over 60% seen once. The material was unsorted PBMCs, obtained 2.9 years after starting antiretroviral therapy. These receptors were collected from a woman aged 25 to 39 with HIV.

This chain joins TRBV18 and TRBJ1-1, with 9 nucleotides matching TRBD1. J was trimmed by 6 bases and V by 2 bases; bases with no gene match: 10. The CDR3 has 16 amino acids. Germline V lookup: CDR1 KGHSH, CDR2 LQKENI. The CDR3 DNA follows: TGTGCCAGCTCACCAAGTAGCGGGACAGGGTTTTCTGAAGCTTTCTTT. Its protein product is CASSPSSGTGFSEAFF. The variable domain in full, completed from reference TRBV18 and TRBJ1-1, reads NAGVMQNPRHLVRRRGQEARLRCSPMKGHSHVYWYRQLPEEGLKFMVYLQKENIIDESGMPKERFSAEFPKEGPSILRIQQVVRGDSAAYFCASSPSSGTGFSEAFFGQGTRLTVV.

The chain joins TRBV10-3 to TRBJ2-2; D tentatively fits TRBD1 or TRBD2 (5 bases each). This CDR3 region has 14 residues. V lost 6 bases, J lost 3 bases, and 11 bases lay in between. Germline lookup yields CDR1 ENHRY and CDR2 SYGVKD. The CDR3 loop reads CAISGRGDTGELFF. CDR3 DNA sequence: TGTGCCATCAGCGGACGAGGGGACACCGGGGAGCTGTTTTTT.

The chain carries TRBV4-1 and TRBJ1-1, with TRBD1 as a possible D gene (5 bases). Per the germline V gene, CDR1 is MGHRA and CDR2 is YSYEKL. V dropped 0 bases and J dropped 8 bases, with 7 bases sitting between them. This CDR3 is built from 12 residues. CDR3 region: CASSQDGAEAFF. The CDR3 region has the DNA TGCGCCAGCAGCCAAGATGGGGCAGAAGCTTTCTTT.

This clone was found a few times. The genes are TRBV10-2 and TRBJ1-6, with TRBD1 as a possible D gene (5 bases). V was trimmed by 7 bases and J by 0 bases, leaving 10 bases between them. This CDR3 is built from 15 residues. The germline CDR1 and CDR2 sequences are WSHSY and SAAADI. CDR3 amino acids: CASMGGSSYNSPLHF. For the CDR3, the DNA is TGCGCCAGCATGGGGGGAAGCTCCTATAATTCACCCCTCCACTTT.

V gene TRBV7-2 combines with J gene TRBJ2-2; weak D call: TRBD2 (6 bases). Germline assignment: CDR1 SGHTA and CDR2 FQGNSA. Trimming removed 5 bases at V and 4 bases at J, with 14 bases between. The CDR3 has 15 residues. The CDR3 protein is CASSLTSLVTGELFF. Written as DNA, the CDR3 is TGTGCCAGCAGCCTAACTAGCTTGGTCACCGGGGAGCTGTTTTTT.

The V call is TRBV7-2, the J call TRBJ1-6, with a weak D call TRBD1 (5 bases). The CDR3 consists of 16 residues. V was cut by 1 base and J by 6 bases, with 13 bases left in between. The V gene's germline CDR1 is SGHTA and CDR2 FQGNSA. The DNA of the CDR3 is TGTGCCAGCAGCTTAGAGGGCGACAGATTTAATTCACCCCTCCACTTT. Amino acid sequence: CASSLEGDRFNSPLHF. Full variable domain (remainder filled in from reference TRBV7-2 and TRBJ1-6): GAGVSQSPSNKVTEKGKDVELRCDPISGHTALYWYRQSLGQGLEFLIYFQGNSAPDKSGLPSDRFSAERTGGSVSTLTIQRTQQEDSAVYLCASSLEGDRFNSPLHFGNGTRLTVT.

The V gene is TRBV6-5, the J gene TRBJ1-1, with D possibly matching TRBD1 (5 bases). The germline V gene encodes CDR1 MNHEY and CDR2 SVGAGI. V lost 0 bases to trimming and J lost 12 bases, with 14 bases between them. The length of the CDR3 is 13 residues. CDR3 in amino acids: CASSYSRGTATFF. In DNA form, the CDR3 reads TGTGCCAGCAGTTACTCGAGAGGGACTGCGACTTTCTTT.

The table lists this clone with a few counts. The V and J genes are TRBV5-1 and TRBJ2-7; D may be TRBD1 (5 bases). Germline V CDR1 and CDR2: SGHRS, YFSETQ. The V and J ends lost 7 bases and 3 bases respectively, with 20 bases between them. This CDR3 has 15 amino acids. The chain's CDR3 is CASGLTGMTNYEQYF. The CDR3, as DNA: TGCGCCAGCGGATTAACAGGAATGACGAACTACGAGCAGTACTTC. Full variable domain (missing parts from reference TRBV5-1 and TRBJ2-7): KAGVTQTPRYLIKTRGQQVTLSCSPISGHRSVSWYQQTPGQGLQFLFEYFSETQRNKGNFPGRFSGRQFSNSRSEMNVSTLELGDSALYLCASGLTGMTNYEQYFGPGTRLTVT.

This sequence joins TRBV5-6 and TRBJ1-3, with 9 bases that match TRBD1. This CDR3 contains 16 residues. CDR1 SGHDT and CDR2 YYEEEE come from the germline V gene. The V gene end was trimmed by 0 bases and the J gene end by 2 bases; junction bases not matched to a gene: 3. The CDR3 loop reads CASSLEGQGTGNTIYF. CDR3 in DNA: TGTGCCAGCAGCTTGGAGGGACAGGGAACTGGAAACACCATATATTTT. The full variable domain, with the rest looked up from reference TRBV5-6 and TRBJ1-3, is DAGVTQSPTHLIKTRGQQVTLRCSPKSGHDTVSWYQQALGQGPQFIFQYYEEEERQRGNFPDRFSGHQFPNYSSELNVNALLLGDSALYLCASSLEGQGTGNTIYFGEGSWLTVV.

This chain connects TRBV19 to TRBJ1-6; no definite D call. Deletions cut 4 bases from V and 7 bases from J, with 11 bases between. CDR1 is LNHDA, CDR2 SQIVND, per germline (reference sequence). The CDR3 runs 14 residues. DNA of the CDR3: TGTGCCAGTAGTACGGAACGGAACAATTCACCCCTCCACTTT. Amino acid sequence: CASSTERNNSPLHF.

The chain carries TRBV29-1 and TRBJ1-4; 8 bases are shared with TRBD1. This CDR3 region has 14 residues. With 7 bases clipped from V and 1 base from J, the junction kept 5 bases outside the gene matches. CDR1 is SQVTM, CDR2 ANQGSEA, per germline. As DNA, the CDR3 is TGCAGCGGTACAGGGGGAGAAACTAATGAAAAACTGTTTTTT. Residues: CSGTGGETNEKLFF.

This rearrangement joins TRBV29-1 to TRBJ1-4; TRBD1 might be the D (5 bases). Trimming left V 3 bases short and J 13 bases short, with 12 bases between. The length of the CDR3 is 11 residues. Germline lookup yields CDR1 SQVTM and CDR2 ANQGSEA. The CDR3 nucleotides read TGCAGCGTTGATTTTATGGGGGGACTGTTTTTT. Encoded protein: CSVDFMGGLFF.

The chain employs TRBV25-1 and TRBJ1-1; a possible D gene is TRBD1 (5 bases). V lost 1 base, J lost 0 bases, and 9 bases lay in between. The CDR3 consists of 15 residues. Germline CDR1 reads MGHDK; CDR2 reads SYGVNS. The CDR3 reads CASSELGTMNTEAFF. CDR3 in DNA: TGTGCCAGCAGTGAATTAGGGACGATGAACACTGAAGCTTTCTTT.

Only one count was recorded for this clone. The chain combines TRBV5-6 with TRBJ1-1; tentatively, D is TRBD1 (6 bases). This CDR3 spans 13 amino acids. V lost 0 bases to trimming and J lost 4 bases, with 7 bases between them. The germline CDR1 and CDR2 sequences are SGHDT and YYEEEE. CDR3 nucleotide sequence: TGTGCCAGCAGCTTGGGGGGGGCCACTGAAGCTTTCTTT. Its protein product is CASSLGGATEAFF.

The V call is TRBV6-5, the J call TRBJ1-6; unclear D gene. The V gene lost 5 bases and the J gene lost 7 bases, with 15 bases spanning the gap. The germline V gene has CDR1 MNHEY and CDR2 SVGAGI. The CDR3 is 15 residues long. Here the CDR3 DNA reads TGTGCCAGCAGTCAGCGGGATGCGGGAAATTCACCCCTCCACTTT. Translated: CASSQRDAGNSPLHF.

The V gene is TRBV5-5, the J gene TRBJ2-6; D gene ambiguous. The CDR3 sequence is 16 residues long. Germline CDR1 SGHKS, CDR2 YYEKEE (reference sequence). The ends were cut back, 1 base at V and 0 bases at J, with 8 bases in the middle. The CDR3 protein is CASSLPVLSGANVLTF. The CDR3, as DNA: TGTGCCAGCAGCTTGCCGGTCCTCTCTGGGGCCAACGTCCTGACTTTC.

DNA of the CDR3: TGCGCCAGCTCGTTAGGGGGCGCAGGAGAATATGGCTACACCTTC. It yields the protein CASSLGGAGEYGYTF. J is TRBJ1-2 and V is TRBV4-1, with 7 bases lining up with TRBD1. The CDR3 totals 15 residues. Losses at the gene ends were 8 bases for V and 5 bases for J; bases not matched to a gene: 14. Germline CDR1 MGHRA, CDR2 YSYEKL.

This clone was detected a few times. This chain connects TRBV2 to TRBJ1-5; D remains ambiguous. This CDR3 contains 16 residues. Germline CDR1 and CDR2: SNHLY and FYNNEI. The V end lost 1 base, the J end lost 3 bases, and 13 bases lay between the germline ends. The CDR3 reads CASSEVVPSDNQPQHF. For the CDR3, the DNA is TGTGCCAGCAGTGAAGTAGTGCCGTCTGACAATCAGCCCCAGCATTTT. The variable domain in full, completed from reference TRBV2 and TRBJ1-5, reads EPEVTQTPSHQVTQMGQEVILRCVPISNHLYFYWYRQILGQKVEFLVSFYNNEISEKSEIFDDQFSVERPDGSNFTLKIRSTKLEDSAMYFCASSEVVPSDNQPQHFGDGTRLSIL.

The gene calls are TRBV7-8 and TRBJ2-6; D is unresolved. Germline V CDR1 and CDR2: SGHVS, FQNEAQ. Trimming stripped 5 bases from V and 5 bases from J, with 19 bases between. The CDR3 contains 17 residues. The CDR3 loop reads CASSGLSPQSRANVLTF. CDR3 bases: TGTGCCAGCAGCGGGCTGTCCCCACAAAGTCGGGCCAACGTCCTGACTTTC.

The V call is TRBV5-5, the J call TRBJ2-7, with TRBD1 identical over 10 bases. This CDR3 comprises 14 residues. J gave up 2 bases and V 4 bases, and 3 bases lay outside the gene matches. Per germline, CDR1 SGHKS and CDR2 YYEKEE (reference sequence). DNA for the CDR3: TGTGCCAGCAGCCGAGGACAGGGGGCCTACGAGCAGTACGTC. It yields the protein CASSRGQGAYEQYV.

This CDR3 reads CASSAANTGELFF. CDR3 DNA sequence: TGTGCCAGCAGCGCCGCGAACACCGGGGAGCTGTTTTTT. The gene calls are TRBV9 and TRBJ2-2; D gene uncertain. This CDR3 region has 13 residues. Germline V gives CDR1 SGDLS, CDR2 YYNGEE. The V gene lost 3 bases and the J gene lost 0 bases, with 3 bases spanning the gap.